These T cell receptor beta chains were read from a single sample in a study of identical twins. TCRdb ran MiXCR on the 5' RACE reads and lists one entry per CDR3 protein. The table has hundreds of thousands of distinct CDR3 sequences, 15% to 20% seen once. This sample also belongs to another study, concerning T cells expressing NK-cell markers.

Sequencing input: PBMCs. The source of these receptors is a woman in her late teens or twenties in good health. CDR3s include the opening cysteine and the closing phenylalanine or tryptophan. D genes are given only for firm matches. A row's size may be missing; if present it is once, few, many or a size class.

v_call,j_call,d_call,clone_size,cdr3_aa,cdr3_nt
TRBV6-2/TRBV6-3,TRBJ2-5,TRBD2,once,CASSRGLEAETQYF,TGTGCCAGCAGCCGTGGACTAGAGGCAGAGACCCAGTACTTC
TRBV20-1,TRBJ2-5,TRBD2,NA,CSAPREGLRETQYF,TGCAGTGCTCCACGGGAGGGCCTTAGAGAGACCCAGTACTTC
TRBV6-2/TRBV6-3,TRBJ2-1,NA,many,CASSYSGLRILRWVNEQFF,TGTGCCAGCAGTTACTCAGGGTTAAGGATCCTGAGGTGGGTCAATGAGCAGTTCTTC
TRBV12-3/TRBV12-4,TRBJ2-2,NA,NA,CASSFLLVNTGELFF,TGTGCCAGCAGTTTCTTGTTAGTGAACACCGGGGAGCTGTTTTTT
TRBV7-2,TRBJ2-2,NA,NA,CASNLTPGELFF,TGTGCCAGCAACCTTACCCCCGGGGAGCTGTTTTTT
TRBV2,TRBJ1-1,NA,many,CASKESLGYTEAFF,TGTGCCAGCAAGGAAAGCTTGGGTTACACTGAAGCTTTCTTT
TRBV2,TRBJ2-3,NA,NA,CASRSGTNTKDTQYF,TGTGCCAGCAGATCCGGGACAAATACTAAGGATACGCAGTATTTT
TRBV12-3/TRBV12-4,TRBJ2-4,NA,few,CASSLGSRSSDIQYF,TGTGCCAGCAGTTTAGGATCAAGGTCTAGTGACATTCAGTACTTC
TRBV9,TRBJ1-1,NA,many,CASSVIPNTEAFF,TGTGCCAGCAGCGTTATCCCGAACACTGAAGCTTTCTTT
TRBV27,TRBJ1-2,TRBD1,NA,CASSSGKTGANYGYTF,TGTGCCAGCAGTTCAGGAAAAACAGGGGCTAACTATGGCTACACCTTC
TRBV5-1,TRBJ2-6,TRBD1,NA,CASRPGQGKISGANVLTF,TGCGCCAGCAGACCGGGACAGGGAAAAATCTCTGGGGCCAACGTCCTGACTTTC
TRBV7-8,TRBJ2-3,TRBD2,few,CASRHPRLAGNTDTQYF,TGTGCCAGCAGACATCCACGACTAGCGGGGAACACAGATACGCAGTATTTT
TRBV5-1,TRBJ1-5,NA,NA,CASREGYSNQPQHF,TGCGCCAGCAGGGAAGGTTATAGCAATCAGCCCCAGCATTTT
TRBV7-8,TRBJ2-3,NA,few,CASSRMTSTDTQYF,TGTGCCAGCAGCCGGATGACTAGCACAGATACGCAGTATTTT
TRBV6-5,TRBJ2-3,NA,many,CASSYSRSPPDTQYF,TGTGCCAGCAGTTACTCGAGGTCACCACCAGATACGCAGTATTTT
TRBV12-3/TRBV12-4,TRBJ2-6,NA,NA,CASSFGGGAGANVLTF,TGTGCCAGCAGTTTTGGAGGTGGGGCTGGGGCCAACGTCCTGACTTTC
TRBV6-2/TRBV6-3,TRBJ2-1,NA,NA,CASSSTLDYNEQFF,TGTGCCAGCAGTTCCACACTGGACTACAATGAGCAGTTCTTC
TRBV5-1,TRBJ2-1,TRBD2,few,CASSLASGEGNEQFF,TGCGCCAGCAGCTTGGCCTCGGGGGAGGGCAATGAGCAGTTCTTC
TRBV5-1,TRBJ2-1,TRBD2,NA,CASRLIGTSGRFGYNEQFF,TGCGCCAGCAGACTAATCGGCACTAGCGGGAGGTTCGGCTACAATGAGCAGTTCTTC
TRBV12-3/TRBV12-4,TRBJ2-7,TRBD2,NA,CASSFIGTSGLPYEQYF,TGTGCCAGCAGTTTCATCGGGACTAGCGGGCTCCCCTACGAGCAGTACTTC
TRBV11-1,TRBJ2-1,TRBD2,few,CASSHPAGSEVPYNEQFF,TGTGCCAGCAGTCACCCAGCGGGATCGGAGGTTCCCTACAATGAGCAGTTCTTC
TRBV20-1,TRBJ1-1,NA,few,CSARDRRVPTEAFF,TGCAGTGCTAGAGATCGGAGGGTACCCACTGAAGCTTTCTTT
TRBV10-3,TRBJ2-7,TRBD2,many,CATGAGVRGEQYF,TGTGCCACCGGAGCGGGAGTTCGAGGAGAGCAGTACTTC
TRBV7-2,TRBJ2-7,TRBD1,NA,CASSIPGGAAEQYF,TGTGCCAGCAGCATACCAGGGGGCGCGGCCGAGCAGTACTTC
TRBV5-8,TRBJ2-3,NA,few,CASSLGLAIAPPVTQYF,TGTGCCAGCAGCTTGGGGCTGGCTATTGCACCCCCAGTTACGCAGTATTTT
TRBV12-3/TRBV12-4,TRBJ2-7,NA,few,CASTTSGGRTLYEQYF,TGTGCCAGCACCACCTCGGGTGGCCGGACCCTATACGAGCAGTACTTC
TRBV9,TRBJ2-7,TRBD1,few,CASSEGNPGQGPGGHEQYF,TGTGCCAGCAGCGAGGGGAACCCGGGACAGGGGCCGGGGGGACACGAGCAGTACTTC
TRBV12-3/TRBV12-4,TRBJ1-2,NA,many,CASSLGRQSYGYTF,TGTGCCAGCAGCTTGGGGCGGCAGTCCTATGGCTACACCTTC
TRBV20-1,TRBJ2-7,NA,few,CSASVLNEQYF,TGCAGTGCTAGTGTACTAAACGAGCAGTACTTC
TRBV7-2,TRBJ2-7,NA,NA,CASSLGAQGYEQYF,TGTGCCAGCAGCTTAGGGGCACAGGGATACGAGCAGTACTTC
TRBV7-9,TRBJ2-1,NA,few,CASSPKRVSSYNEQFF,TGTGCCAGCAGCCCCAAGCGGGTTAGCTCCTACAATGAGCAGTTCTTC
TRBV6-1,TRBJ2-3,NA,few,CASSRLPTSTDTQYF,TGTGCCAGCAGCAGACTACCCACCAGCACAGATACGCAGTATTTT
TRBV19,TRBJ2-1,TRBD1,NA,CASYQSGTGVVNEQFF,TGTGCCAGCTACCAATCCGGGACAGGGGTTGTCAATGAGCAGTTCTTC
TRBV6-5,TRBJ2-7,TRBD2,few,CASSLAGEGEQYF,TGTGCCAGCAGTTTAGCGGGGGAGGGCGAGCAGTACTTC
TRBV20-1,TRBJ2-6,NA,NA,CSARDEGVLTF,TGCAGTGCTAGAGATGAGGGCGTCCTGACTTTC
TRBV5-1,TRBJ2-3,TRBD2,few,CASNLAGDSTDTQYF,TGCGCCAGCAACCTAGCGGGTGATAGCACAGATACGCAGTATTTT
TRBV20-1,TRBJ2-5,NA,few,CSARWGAEETQYF,TGCAGTGCTAGGTGGGGGGCCGAGGAGACCCAGTACTTC
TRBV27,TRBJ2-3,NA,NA,CATGYQTDTQYF,TGTGCCACGGGATATCAGACAGATACGCAGTATTTT
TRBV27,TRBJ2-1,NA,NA,CASSPYRSSADEQFF,TGTGCCAGCAGTCCCTACAGGAGTAGTGCTGATGAGCAGTTCTTC
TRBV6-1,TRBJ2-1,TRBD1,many,CASRILGQGRNEQFF,TGTGCCAGCAGGATTCTGGGACAGGGAAGAAATGAGCAGTTCTTC
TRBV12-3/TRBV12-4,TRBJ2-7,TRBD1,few,CASSSQRGGETEQYF,TGTGCCAGCAGTTCCCAAAGAGGGGGCGAAACCGAGCAGTACTTC
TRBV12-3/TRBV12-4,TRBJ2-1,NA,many,CASSPGSPNEQFF,TGTGCCAGCAGTCCGGGAAGCCCCAATGAGCAGTTCTTC
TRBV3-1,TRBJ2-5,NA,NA,CASSQRSGLRETQYF,TGTGCCAGCAGCCAACGTTCGGGTTTGAGGGAGACCCAGTACTTC
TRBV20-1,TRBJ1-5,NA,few,CSATRPQTGGNQPQHF,TGCAGTGCTACCCGGCCTCAGACAGGAGGCAATCAGCCCCAGCATTTT
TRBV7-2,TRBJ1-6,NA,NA,CASSPPGGEGSSPLHF,TGTGCCAGCAGCCCTCCCGGGGGGGAAGGAAGTTCACCCCTCCACTTT
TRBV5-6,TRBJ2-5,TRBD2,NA,CASSSAGVEETQYF,TGTGCCAGCAGCTCGGCGGGAGTGGAAGAGACCCAGTACTTC
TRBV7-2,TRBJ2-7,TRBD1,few,CASSLGTGGFEQYF,TGTGCCAGCAGCTTGGGGACAGGGGGCTTCGAGCAGTACTTC
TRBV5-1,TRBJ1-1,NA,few,CASSLGLANTEAFF,TGCGCCAGCAGCTTGGGACTGGCGAACACTGAAGCTTTCTTT
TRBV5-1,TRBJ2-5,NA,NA,CASGLVRAETQYF,TGCGCCAGCGGCTTGGTAAGGGCCGAGACCCAGTACTTC
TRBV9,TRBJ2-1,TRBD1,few,CASSARPGGWSEQFF,TGTGCCAGCAGCGCGCGTCCAGGGGGCTGGAGTGAGCAGTTCTTC
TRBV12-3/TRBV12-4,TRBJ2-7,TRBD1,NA,CASRVDRGQDEQYF,TGTGCCAGCAGGGTTGACAGGGGGCAGGACGAGCAGTACTTC
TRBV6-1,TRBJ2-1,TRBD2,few,CASRPKTSGGGSYNEQFF,TGTGCCAGCCGTCCAAAAACTAGCGGGGGTGGCTCCTACAATGAGCAGTTCTTC
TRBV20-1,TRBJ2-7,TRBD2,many,CSARSASGISYEQYF,TGCAGTGCGCGCTCAGCTAGCGGCATTTCCTACGAGCAGTACTTC